These 17 T cell receptor beta chains came from one sample sequenced in a study of T cells in localized non-small cell lung cancer. The repertoire was sequenced with immunoSEQ multiplex PCR; TCRdb's copy has only in-frame clones and lacks some. The table shows about 17,000 clones, with around four fifths occurring only once. Sequenced material: peripheral blood, taken before any cancer treatment. The receptors come from a male donor older than 55 with stage III lung adenocarcinoma.

The chain is built from TRBV19 and TRBJ1-5, with a possible D match to TRBD1 (5 bases). V was shortened by 11 bases and J by 6 bases, with 20 bases between the two germline ends. The germline V gene has CDR1 LNHDA and CDR2 SQIVND (reference sequence). The CDR3 contains 14 residues. The CDR3 spells CAVQGGQGGQPQHF. CDR3 in DNA: TGTGCCGTTCAGGGCGGGCAGGGCGGTCAGCCCCAGCATTTT.

This clone occurred once. This chain uses TRBV19 with TRBJ2-1, with TRBD2 matching over 14 bases. The V and J ends lost 3 bases and 9 bases, in that order; junction bases with no gene match: 4. The CDR3 is made up of 15 amino acids. Germline V lookup: CDR1 LNHDA, CDR2 SQIVND (reference sequence). The CDR3 region has the DNA TGTGCCAGTAGTATGACTAGCGGGGGGGCCTCTGAGCAGTTCTTC. This gives the protein CASSMTSGGASEQFF.

This chain connects TRBV6-1 to TRBJ1-3, with a tentative D call TRBD1 (6 bases). The germline V and J ends were trimmed by 4 bases and 7 bases, with 14 bases remaining between them. Germline-derived CDR1 and CDR2 are MNHNS and SASEGT. This CDR3 is 14 amino acids long. CDR3 region: CASSGPGTKNTIYF. CDR3 in DNA: TGTGCCAGCAGTGGGCCCGGGACAAAGAACACCATATATTTT.

V is TRBV20-1 and J is TRBJ2-5; no clear D. CDR3 length: 11 residues. CDR1 is DFQATT and CDR2 is SNEGSKA in the germline V gene (reference sequence). V was pared by 4 bases and J by 4 bases, with 7 bases between. The DNA for the CDR3 is TGCAGTGCTATATGGGGAGAGACCCAGTACTTC. Translating gives CSAIWGETQYF.

This chain connects TRBV4-1 to TRBJ1-2; 9 bases fit TRBD1. The CDR3 runs to 17 residues. CDR1 and CDR2 from the germline V gene are MGHRA and YSYEKL. Unmatched junction bases numbered 7, after V lost 0 bases and J lost 2 bases. This CDR3 reads CASSQENRGRLNYGYTF. CDR3 nucleotides: TGCGCCAGCAGCCAAGAGAACAGGGGGCGATTAAACTATGGCTACACCTTC.

The chain carries TRBV6-1 and TRBJ1-1; no clear D. CDR3 length equals 14 residues. Germline loops: CDR1 MNHNS, CDR2 SASEGT. V lost 4 bases to trimming and J lost 1 base, with 10 bases between them. CDR3 sequence: CASSALFGNTEAFF. In DNA, the CDR3 is TGTGCCAGCAGTGCCCTGTTTGGGAACACTGAAGCTTTCTTT.

V and J are TRBV18 and TRBJ2-5; 9 bases map to TRBD1. The CDR3 sequence is 15 residues long. Germline V gene data show CDR1 as KGHSH and CDR2 as LQKENI. The trim removed 1 base at V and 4 bases at J, leaving 4 bases unmatched. Written as DNA, the CDR3 is TGTGCCAGCTCACCACGCGGGACAGGGTTAGAGACCCAGTACTTC. This codes for CASSPRGTGLETQYF. Drawing the rest from reference TRBV18 and TRBJ2-5, the complete variable domain is NAGVMQNPRHLVRRRGQEARLRCSPMKGHSHVYWYRQLPEEGLKFMVYLQKENIIDESGMPKERFSAEFPKEGPSILRIQQVVRGDSAAYFCASSPRGTGLETQYFGPGTRLLVL.

The chain is built from TRBV7-9 and TRBJ1-4; TRBD1 aligns across 7 bases. The V gene's germline CDR1 is SEHNR and CDR2 FQNEAQ (reference sequence). There are 15 residues in the CDR3. With V trimmed by 1 base and J by 7 bases, 6 bases remained unmatched. This CDR3 reads CASSLGQGGTEKLFF. The CDR3 nucleotides read TGTGCCAGCAGCTTAGGACAGGGCGGTACTGAAAAACTGTTTTTT.

The chain uses TRBV6-1 and TRBJ2-6; perhaps TRBD1 as D (6 bases). The CDR3 length is 16 residues. Germline CDR1 MNHNS, CDR2 SASEGT. V was pared by 4 bases and J by 2 bases, with 12 bases between. The CDR3 reads CASSATPGAGANVLTF. The CDR3, as DNA: TGTGCCAGCAGTGCGACCCCAGGGGCTGGGGCCAACGTCCTGACTTTC.

This chain uses TRBV19 with TRBJ2-1; weak D call: TRBD2 (7 bases). Deletions cut 5 bases from V and 5 bases from J, with 16 bases between. Germline V lookup: CDR1 LNHDA, CDR2 SQIVND (reference sequence). CDR3 length: 15 amino acids. Written as DNA, the CDR3 is TGTGCCAGTAGTCATCCGCGGGGGCCTAACAATGAGCAGTTCTTC. Its translation is CASSHPRGPNNEQFF.

The chain is built from TRBV2 and TRBJ1-4, with TRBD1 as a possible D gene (6 bases). The CDR3 is 19 amino acids. V shed 6 bases and J shed 2 bases, with 25 bases lying between them. Germline loops: CDR1 SNHLY, CDR2 FYNNEI. The CDR3 is CASRALPGHRARTNEKLFF. DNA of the CDR3: TGTGCCAGCAGAGCACTTCCGGGACACCGGGCGAGGACTAATGAAAAACTGTTTTTT.

The chain links TRBV4-1 to TRBJ2-2; D may be TRBD1 (6 bases). The CDR3 extends over 15 amino acids. The V gene lost 2 bases and the J gene lost 5 bases, with 12 bases spanning the gap. Germline lookup yields CDR1 MGHRA and CDR2 YSYEKL. The CDR3 sequence: CASSQWGLGTGELFF. The CDR3 nucleotides read TGCGCCAGCAGCCAATGGGGGCTGGGGACCGGGGAGCTGTTTTTT.

In this sample, this clone turned up once. V gene TRBV10-2 combines with J gene TRBJ1-1; no clear D gene. The germline V gene has CDR1 WSHSY and CDR2 SAAADI. Trimming took off 9 bases at V and 5 bases at J, with 25 bases between the two ends. CDR3 length: 16 residues. The CDR3 loop is CASRSVFRGYFTEAFF. CDR3 sequence (DNA): TGCGCCAGTCGGTCGGTTTTCCGGGGTTATTTTACTGAAGCTTTCTTT.

The rearrangement links TRBV30 to TRBJ1-4, with D uncertain. The CDR3 has 12 residues. CDR1 is GTSNPN, CDR2 SVGIG, per germline (reference sequence). The V gene lost 0 bases and the J gene lost 8 bases, with 7 bases spanning the gap. Here the CDR3 reads CAWSVIREKLFF. Written as DNA, the CDR3 is TGTGCCTGGAGTGTAATAAGGGAAAAACTGTTTTTT.

The CDR3 is CASRRTGFPDTQYF. The CDR3 DNA sequence: TGTGCCAGCAGACGGACAGGGTTCCCAGATACGCAGTATTTT. The chain joins TRBV6-8 to TRBJ2-3; TRBD1 matches 8 bases. V was clipped by 6 bases and J by 4 bases; unmatched bases: 6. The germline V gene encodes CDR1 MNHGY and CDR2 SAAAGT. This CDR3 comprises 14 residues.

The chain is built from TRBV10-3 and TRBJ2-7; TRBD1 matches at 8 bases. V was clipped by 4 bases and J by 1 base; unmatched bases: 3. The CDR3 contains 14 residues. Germline lookup yields CDR1 ENHRY and CDR2 SYGVKD. CDR3 DNA sequence: TGTGCCATCAGTGTAGACAGGGGTTCCTACGAGCAGTACTTC. Translation: CAISVDRGSYEQYF.

The V gene is TRBV5-1, the J gene TRBJ2-2; D is undetermined. V was cut by 0 bases and J by 1 base, with 13 bases left in between. Germline V lookup: CDR1 SGHRS, CDR2 YFSETQ. CDR3 length: 17 residues. CDR3 in amino acids: CASSLVRPDGNTGELFF. The CDR3 bases are TGCGCCAGCAGCTTGGTCAGGCCGGACGGGAACACCGGGGAGCTGTTTTTT.